This T cell receptor (beta chain) was sequenced in a study of blood T cell repertoires in COVID-19. About the study: Acute and convalescent COVID-19 samples came from the United States, Italy and Spain. The analysed material was cDNA or gDNA that came from T cells, B-cell-depleted T cells, or PBMCs.

CDR3 length equals 15 residues. CDR1 is SGHDT, CDR2 YYEEEE, per germline. The V end lost 1 base, the J end lost 6 bases, and 15 bases lay between the germline ends. How the authors handled the data: Amplification with reference gene primers provided the estimates of nucleated cell counts. Generated by immunoSEQ multiplex PCR, the TCRdb table keeps only in-frame clones and is missing some. V and J calls and clone size are as listed in that table; D and trimming were resolved from the DNA. Of roughly 150,000 clones detected, over 75% appear once; the ten largest clones hold 3% to 3.5%. The chain recombines TRBV5-6 with TRBJ2-3, with a possible D match to TRBD2 (6 bases). This sequence was found in a woman in her fifties or sixties with active COVID-19. Sequenced sample: peripheral blood. CDR3: CASSLFLRESDTQYF. The DNA of the CDR3 is TGTGCCAGCAGCTTGTTTCTACGGGAGTCCGATACGCAGTATTTT.